This TCR beta chain was documented in a study of breast tumors, draining lymph nodes, adjacent tissues. Study-wide results and limits: Tumor and nontumor repertoires were significantly more similar in luminal-like than in basal-like breast cancer.

This CDR3 spans 16 amino acids. Per germline, CDR1 SGHRS and CDR2 YFSETQ. Trimming removed 0 bases from V and 4 bases from J; junction bases left unmatched: 5. TCRdb used MiXCR to reprocess the multiplex PCR reads, holding one entry per CDR3 protein. The sample lists 200,000 to 250,000 distinct CDR3 sequences; 34% were seen once. Concerning this clonotype: Its antigen is currently unknown.

Axillary draining lymph nodes of breast cancer patients supplied the node samples. Sequencing was done on a sample of axillary lymph node tissue. The sequence came from a female donor with breast cancer. Some clones in this sample may be carry-over from other donors' samples. The V and J genes are TRBV5-1 and TRBJ1-2, with 11 bases lining up with TRBD1. CDR3 DNA sequence: TGCGCCAGCAGCTTGGGCCGGACAGGGGGCTTCTATGGCTACACCTTC. This codes for CASSLGRTGGFYGYTF.